The rows below give T cell receptor beta chains drawn from one sample of a study of radiotherapy plus CTLA-4 blockade in lung cancer. The assay was immunoSEQ multiplex PCR, and TCRdb's table has in-frame clones only and misses some. This table has 90,000 to 100,000 clones, about four fifths appearing once. The sequenced sample was peripheral blood, obtained from a patient treated with radiotherapy plus ipilimumab. All receptors come from a human donor with non-small cell lung cancer who had a partial response to radiotherapy plus ipilimumab. Some clones in this sample may be carry-over from other donors' samples. CDR3s include the opening cysteine and the closing phenylalanine or tryptophan. The order of the fields is CDR3 protein, CDR3 DNA, J gene, D gene, V gene, clone size. D genes are given only for firm matches. Where a row states a size, it is once, few, many or the class of an expanded clone; other rows omit it.

CASSIAGKLPLHF	TGTGCCAGTAGTATAGCCGGGAAACTGCCCCTCCACTTT	TRBJ1-6	NA	TRBV19	NA
CASSSSGGPDTQYF	TGTGCCAGCAGCTCGTCCGGGGGGCCAGATACGCAGTATTTT	TRBJ2-3	NA	TRBV7-9	few
CASSLTLQETQYF	TGTGCCAGCAGCTTGACATTGCAAGAGACCCAGTACTTC	TRBJ2-5	NA	TRBV7-2	NA
CASRAQVLYGYTF	TGTGCCAGCAGGGCCCAGGTCCTCTATGGCTACACCTTC	TRBJ1-2	NA	TRBV6-1	NA
CASSASVALSSYEQYF	TGTGCCAGCAGCGCCTCGGTTGCCCTTAGCTCCTACGAGCAGTACTTC	TRBJ2-7	NA	TRBV7-2	NA
CASSLSTRSSYNSPLHF	TGTGCCAGCAGCTTATCGACCCGGAGCTCCTATAATTCACCCCTCCACTTT	TRBJ1-6	NA	TRBV5-4	NA
CASSFLGGGAPPEAFF	TGTGCCAGCAGTTTTCTAGGTGGGGGGGCTCCCCCTGAAGCTTTCTTT	TRBJ1-1	NA	TRBV27	NA
CASSFRVVGPTEAFF	TGTGCCAGCAGTTTCCGGGTGGTGGGGCCCACTGAAGCTTTCTTT	TRBJ1-1	NA	TRBV27	NA
CASSPRIPGSGSTDTQYF	TGTGCCAGCAGCCCCCGGATTCCGGGGAGCGGGAGCACAGATACGCAGTATTTT	TRBJ2-3	NA	TRBV7-3	NA
CATSRDFGQFERIHF	TGTGCCACCAGCAGAGATTTTGGACAGTTCGAACGGATACACTTT	TRBJ1-6	NA	TRBV15	NA
CASSLTGLADEQYF	TGTGCCAGCAGCTTAACTGGACTAGCGGATGAGCAGTACTTC	TRBJ2-7	TRBD2	TRBV11-3	NA
CASSYDSGRGDEQYF	TGTGCCAGCAGCTATGATAGCGGGAGGGGAGATGAGCAGTACTTC	TRBJ2-7	TRBD2	TRBV6-5	NA
CASSTGQVHEQFF	TGTGCCAGCAGTACGGGACAGGTACATGAGCAGTTCTTC	TRBJ2-1	TRBD1	TRBV6-5	NA